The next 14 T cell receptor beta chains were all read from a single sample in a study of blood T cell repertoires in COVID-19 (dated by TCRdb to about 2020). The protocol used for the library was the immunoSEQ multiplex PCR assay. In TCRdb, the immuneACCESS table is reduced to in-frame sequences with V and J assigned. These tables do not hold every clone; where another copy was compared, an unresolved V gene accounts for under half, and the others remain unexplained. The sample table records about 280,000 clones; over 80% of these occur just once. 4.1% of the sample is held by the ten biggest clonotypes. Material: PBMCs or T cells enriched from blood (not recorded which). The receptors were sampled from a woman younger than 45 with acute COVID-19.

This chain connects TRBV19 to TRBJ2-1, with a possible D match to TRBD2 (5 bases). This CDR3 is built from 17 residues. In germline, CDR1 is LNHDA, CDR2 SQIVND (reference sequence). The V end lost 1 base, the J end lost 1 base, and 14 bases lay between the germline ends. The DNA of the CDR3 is TGTGCCAGTAGTATAGGTGCAACTAGGGTATCCTACAATGAGCAGTTCTTC. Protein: CASSIGATRVSYNEQFF.

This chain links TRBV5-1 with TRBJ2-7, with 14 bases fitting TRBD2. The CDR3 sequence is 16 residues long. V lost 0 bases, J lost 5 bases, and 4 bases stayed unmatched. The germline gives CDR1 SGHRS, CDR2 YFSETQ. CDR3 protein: CASSLGLAGGQDEQYF. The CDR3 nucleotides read TGCGCCAGCAGCTTGGGACTAGCGGGAGGGCAAGACGAGCAGTACTTC.

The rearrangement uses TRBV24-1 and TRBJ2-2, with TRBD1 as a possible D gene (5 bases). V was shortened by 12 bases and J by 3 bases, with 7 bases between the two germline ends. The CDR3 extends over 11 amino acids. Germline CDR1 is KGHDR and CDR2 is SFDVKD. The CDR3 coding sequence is TGTGCCGTCAGGGACACCGGGGAGCTGTTTTTT. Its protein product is CAVRDTGELFF.

CDR3 loop: CASSSYRDGYTF. CDR3 bases: TGTGCCAGCTCATCCTACAGGGATGGCTACACCTTC. The V gene is TRBV18, the J gene TRBJ1-2, with D possibly TRBD1 on 6 matching bases. Trimming removed 5 bases at V and 6 bases at J, with 10 bases between. CDR3 length: 12 amino acids. Germline V lookup: CDR1 KGHSH, CDR2 LQKENI.

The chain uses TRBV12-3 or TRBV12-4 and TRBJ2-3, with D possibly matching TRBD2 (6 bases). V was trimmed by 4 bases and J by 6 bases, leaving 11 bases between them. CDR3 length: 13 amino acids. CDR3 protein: CASSYGTSDTQYF. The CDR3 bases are TGTGCCAGCAGTTACGGGACTTCCGATACGCAGTATTTT.

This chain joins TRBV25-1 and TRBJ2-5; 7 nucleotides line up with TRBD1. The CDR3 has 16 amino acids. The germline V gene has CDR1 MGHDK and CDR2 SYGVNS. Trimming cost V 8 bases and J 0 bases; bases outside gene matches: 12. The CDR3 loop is CASSPEGRGYQETQYF. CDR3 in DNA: TGTGCCAGCTCACCTGAAGGCAGGGGGTACCAAGAGACCCAGTACTTC.

CDR3 bases: TGTGCCAGCTCACAGTCGACTAGCGGTCTAACTAGCACAGATACGCAGTATTTT. It translates to CASSQSTSGLTSTDTQYF. The V and J genes are TRBV18 and TRBJ2-3, with 9 bases identical to TRBD2. V shed 4 bases, J shed 0 bases, and the junction held 11 bases outside the gene matches. The CDR3 is 18 residues long. The V gene's germline CDR1 is KGHSH and CDR2 LQKENI.

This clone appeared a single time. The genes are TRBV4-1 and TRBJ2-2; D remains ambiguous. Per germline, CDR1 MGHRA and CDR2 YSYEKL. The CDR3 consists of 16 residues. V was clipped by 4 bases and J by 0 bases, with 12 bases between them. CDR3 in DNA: TGCGCCAGCAGCCCCGTGGGCTCCACGAACACCGGGGAGCTGTTTTTT. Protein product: CASSPVGSTNTGELFF.

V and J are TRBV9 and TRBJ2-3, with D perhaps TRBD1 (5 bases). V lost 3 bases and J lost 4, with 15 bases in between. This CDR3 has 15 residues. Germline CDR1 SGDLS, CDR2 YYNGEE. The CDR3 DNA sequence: TGTGCCAGCAGCGGGCAGGGTGTCACTGCAGATACGCAGTATTTT. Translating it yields CASSGQGVTADTQYF. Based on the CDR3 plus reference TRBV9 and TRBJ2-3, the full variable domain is DSGVTQTPKHLITATGQRVTLRCSPRSGDLSVYWYQQSLDQGLQFLIQYYNGEERAKGNILERFSAQQFPDLHSELNLSSLELGDSALYFCASSGQGVTADTQYFGPGTRLTVL.

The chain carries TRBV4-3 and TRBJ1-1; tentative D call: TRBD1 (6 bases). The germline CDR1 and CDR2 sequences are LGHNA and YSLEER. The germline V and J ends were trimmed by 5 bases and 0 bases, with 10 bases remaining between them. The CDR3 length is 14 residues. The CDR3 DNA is TGCGCCAGCAGCTTGGACAGTATGAACACTGAAGCTTTCTTT. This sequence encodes CASSLDSMNTEAFF.

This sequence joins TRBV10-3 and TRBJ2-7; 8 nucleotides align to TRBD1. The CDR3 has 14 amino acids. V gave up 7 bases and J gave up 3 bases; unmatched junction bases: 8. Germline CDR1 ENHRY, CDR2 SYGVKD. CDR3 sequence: CAITPYTGGYEQYF. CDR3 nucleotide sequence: TGTGCCATCACTCCCTATACAGGGGGCTACGAGCAGTACTTC.

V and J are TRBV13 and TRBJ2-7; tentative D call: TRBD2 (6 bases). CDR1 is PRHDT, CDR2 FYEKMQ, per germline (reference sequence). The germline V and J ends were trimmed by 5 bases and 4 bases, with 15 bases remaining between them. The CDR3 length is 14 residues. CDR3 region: CASSRRDSKYEQYF. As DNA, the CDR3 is TGTGCCAGCAGCCGGCGGGACTCAAAATACGAGCAGTACTTC.

The CDR3 bases are TGTGCCAGCAGTGAATACACAGGCGACTACAATGAGCAGTTCTTC. This codes for CASSEYTGDYNEQFF. V and J are TRBV25-1 and TRBJ2-1, with D possibly TRBD1 on 5 matching bases. The CDR3 runs to 15 residues. V was cut by 0 bases and J by 3 bases, with 9 bases left in between. The germline CDR1 and CDR2 sequences are MGHDK and SYGVNS.

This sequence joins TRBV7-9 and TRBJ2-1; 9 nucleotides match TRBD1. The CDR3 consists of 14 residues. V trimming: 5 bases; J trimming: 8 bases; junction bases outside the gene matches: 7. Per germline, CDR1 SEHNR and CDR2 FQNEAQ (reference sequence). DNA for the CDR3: TGTGCCAGCAGCACCGGGACAGGGTACTATGAGCAGTTCTTC. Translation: CASSTGTGYYEQFF.